Listed here are 24 T cell receptor beta chains from one sample, sequenced in a study of shared T cell receptors in the human thymus. Profiled with immunoSEQ multiplex PCR; TCRdb holds only in-frame clones, not every one. The data hold hundreds of thousands of clones, with about 90% observed a single time. This sample also belongs to another study, concerning human thymus T cells.

The material sequenced was thymocytes. The receptors derive from a boy younger than two with a congenital heart defect.

This clone turned up a few times. V gene TRBV6-5 combines with J gene TRBJ1-2; D uncertain. V was cut by 2 bases and J by 6 bases, with 16 bases left in between. The CDR3 runs 15 residues. The germline V gene encodes CDR1 MNHEY and CDR2 SVGAGI. CDR3 sequence reads: CASSYEGTQRDGYTF. The CDR3 DNA follows: TGTGCCAGCAGTTACGAGGGCACACAAAGGGATGGCTACACCTTC.

This clone was detected only a few times. V is TRBV5-4 and J is TRBJ2-1; 9 bases fit TRBD2. The CDR3 contains 15 residues. V lost 2 bases, J lost 8 bases, and 8 bases stayed unmatched. The germline gives CDR1 SGHNT, CDR2 YYREEE (reference sequence). The CDR3 protein is CASSFRTSVSHEQFF. The CDR3 nucleotides are TGTGCCAGCAGCTTCCGGACTAGCGTTTCCCATGAGCAGTTCTTC.

V and J are TRBV19 and TRBJ1-5; D unclear. This CDR3 comprises 18 residues. With 3 bases removed from V and 0 bases from J, the gap between germline ends came to 18 bases. Per the germline V gene, CDR1 is LNHDA and CDR2 is SQIVND (reference sequence). CDR3 coding DNA: TGTGCCAGTAGTATTCGTTGTTCCGAGCCCAATAGCAATCAGCCCCAGCATTTT. Translating gives CASSIRCSEPNSNQPQHF.

V is TRBV6-6 and J is TRBJ2-7; 10 nucleotides agree with TRBD2. Germline values: CDR1 MNHNY, CDR2 SVGAGI (reference sequence). J lost 0 bases, V lost 6 bases, and 2 bases had no gene match. This CDR3 has 14 amino acids. The CDR3 is CASRWTSGSYEQYF. The CDR3 coding sequence is TGTGCCAGCAGATGGACTAGCGGCTCCTACGAGCAGTACTTC.

The gene calls are TRBV30 and TRBJ1-1, with 9 bases lining up with TRBD1. Germline trimming cut 2 bases from V and 3 bases from J; bases unmatched to any gene: 4. Germline V gene lookup returns CDR1 GTSNPN and CDR2 SVGIG (reference sequence). The CDR3 consists of 14 residues. The CDR3 region has the DNA TGTGCCTGGAGTCTGAGACAGGGGGACACTGAAGCTTTCTTT. It specifies CAWSLRQGDTEAFF.

V usage is TRBV6-1 and J usage is TRBJ2-2; TRBD2 matches 8 bases. Germline values: CDR1 MNHNS, CDR2 SASEGT. Losses at the gene ends were 7 bases for V and 3 bases for J; bases not matched to a gene: 1. CDR3 size: 13 residues. The CDR3 loop is CASMREDTGELFF. Written as DNA, the CDR3 is TGTGCCAGCATGCGGGAGGACACCGGGGAGCTGTTTTTT.

J is TRBJ1-1 and V is TRBV11-2; perhaps TRBD1 as D (5 bases). Germline-derived CDR1 and CDR2 are SGHAT and FQNNGV. This CDR3 comprises 14 residues. V lost 3 bases and J lost 11, with 19 bases in between. CDR3 sequence (DNA): TGTGCCAGCAGCTTTTGGGGCAGCCCACTGAGGGCTTTCTTT. As protein: CASSFWGSPLRAFF.

The chain carries TRBV4-3 and TRBJ2-1, with 8 bases aligning to TRBD2. The trim removed 1 base at V and 3 bases at J, leaving 8 bases unmatched. The germline gives CDR1 LGHNA, CDR2 YSLEER. The length of the CDR3 is 17 residues. The CDR3 DNA follows: TGCGCCAGCAGCCAAGTTGCCAACGGGAGGGACTACAATGAGCAGTTCTTC. It codes for CASSQVANGRDYNEQFF.

The chain has TRBV19 and TRBJ2-1; 8 bases align to TRBD2. With 3 bases clipped from V and 3 bases from J, the junction kept 7 bases outside the gene matches. The CDR3 loop spans 16 amino acids. The germline V gene encodes CDR1 LNHDA and CDR2 SQIVND (reference sequence). Here the CDR3 DNA reads TGTGCCAGTAGTATGGCGAGCGGGGGTGGCTACAATGAGCAGTTCTTC. This gives the protein CASSMASGGGYNEQFF.

The rearrangement uses TRBV9 and TRBJ2-1; TRBD2 agrees at 11 bases. The CDR3 consists of 15 residues. The ends lost 0 bases at V and 8 bases at J; junction bases unmatched: 4. Germline lookup yields CDR1 SGDLS and CDR2 YYNGEE. Here the CDR3 DNA reads TGTGCCAGCAGCGTAGCTAGCGGGGGGCCGTATGAGCAGTTCTTC. Its protein product is CASSVASGGPYEQFF.

The V call is TRBV29-1, the J call TRBJ1-5; 7 bases fit TRBD1. Trimming removed 1 base from V and 0 bases from J; junction bases left unmatched: 18. Germline CDR1 and CDR2: SQVTM and ANQGSEA. CDR3 size: 20 residues. CDR3 bases: TGCAGCGTTGAAGGGCTGGGACAGCTCGGAGAAGGGTATAGCAATCAGCCCCAGCATTTT. Amino acid sequence: CSVEGLGQLGEGYSNQPQHF.

The chain employs TRBV7-9 and TRBJ2-3; D remains ambiguous. Trimming stripped 2 bases from V and 2 bases from J, with 17 bases between. This CDR3 spans 17 amino acids. CDR1 SEHNR and CDR2 FQNEAQ come from the germline V gene (reference sequence). CDR3 sequence (DNA): TGTGCCAGCAGCTTAATGAGTTGTCGAGGTTTCACAGATACGCAGTATTTT. Residues: CASSLMSCRGFTDTQYF.

The chain is built from TRBV29-1 and TRBJ1-1; D not resolved. The CDR3 extends over 13 amino acids. In germline, CDR1 is SQVTM, CDR2 ANQGSEA. V lost 6 bases to trimming and J lost 0 bases, with 11 bases between them. The CDR3 is CSVLTKLNTEAFF. The CDR3 DNA sequence: TGCAGCGTCTTAACAAAATTGAACACTGAAGCTTTCTTT. The variable domain in full, with the rest retrieved from reference TRBV29-1 and TRBJ1-1, is SAVISQKPSRDICQRGTSLTIQCQVDSQVTMMFWYRQQPGQSLTLIATANQGSEATYESGFVIDKFPISRPNLTFSTLTVSNMSPEDSSIYLCSVLTKLNTEAFFGQGTRLTVV.

The chain combines TRBV23-1 with TRBJ2-7; D may be TRBD1 (6 bases). TRBV23-1 is an ORF, and what it does is uncertain. This CDR3 has 16 amino acids. V was shortened by 10 bases and J by 3 bases, with 25 bases between the two germline ends. The CDR3 sequence: CATRTVPLSGLYEQYF. The DNA of the CDR3 is TGCGCCACTAGGACAGTGCCCCTTTCCGGACTCTACGAGCAGTACTTC.

This chain uses TRBV14 with TRBJ1-6; TRBD1 aligns across 8 bases. Losses at the gene ends were 0 bases for V and 10 bases for J; bases not matched to a gene: 8. This CDR3 has 16 residues. From germline, CDR1 is SGHDN and CDR2 FVKESK. DNA of the CDR3: TGTGCCAGCAGCCAAGATACCCCAGGGGGCGAGTCACCCCTCCACTTT. Translating it yields CASSQDTPGGESPLHF.

The rearrangement joins TRBV5-8 to TRBJ2-1, with a weak D call TRBD2 (5 bases). In germline, CDR1 is SGHTS, CDR2 YDEGEE. The length of the CDR3 is 15 residues. Deletions cut 4 bases from V and 0 bases from J, with 11 bases between. This CDR3 reads CASSRSGTSYNEQFF. In DNA, the CDR3 is TGTGCCAGCAGCAGGAGCGGAACCTCCTACAATGAGCAGTTCTTC.

The chain uses TRBV5-6 and TRBJ1-5, with D perhaps matching TRBD1 (6 bases). Trimming cost V 0 bases and J 6 bases, with 22 bases left between them. The CDR3 spans 18 residues. Germline V gene lookup returns CDR1 SGHDT and CDR2 YYEEEE. The DNA for the CDR3 is TGTGCCAGCAGCTTGGCCCCACACGGCGGGGGCGCTGGTCAGCCCCAGCATTTT. Protein: CASSLAPHGGGAGQPQHF.

The genes are TRBV6-6 and TRBJ1-5; no definite D call. The V end lost 6 bases, the J end lost 4 bases, and 13 bases lay between the germline ends. CDR3 length: 14 amino acids. CDR1 and CDR2 (germline): MNHNY, SVGAGI (reference sequence). The CDR3 here is CASSRPAGNQPQHF. The DNA of the CDR3 is TGTGCCAGCAGCCGCCCGGCGGGTAATCAGCCCCAGCATTTT.

The chain couples TRBV6-6 to TRBJ2-7, with TRBD1 identical over 11 bases. This CDR3 has 14 amino acids. Germline values: CDR1 MNHNY, CDR2 SVGAGI (reference sequence). The J segment lost 5 bases and the V segment lost 5 bases, leaving 5 bases of the junction unmatched. Here the CDR3 DNA reads TGTGCCAGCAGTCTCGGACAGGGGGCGAACGAGCAGTACTTC. It specifies CASSLGQGANEQYF.

This clone has more than one count but fewer than ten. The chain carries TRBV19 and TRBJ1-5; D perhaps matches TRBD1 (6 bases). The CDR3 totals 16 residues. CDR1 and CDR2 (germline): LNHDA, SQIVND (reference sequence). Trimming shortened V by 10 bases and J by 2 bases, and 21 bases separated the two germline ends. CDR3 sequence reads: CATRGWGVSRNQPQHF. CDR3 coding DNA: TGTGCCACTAGGGGGTGGGGGGTGAGCCGCAATCAGCCCCAGCATTTT.

The chain combines TRBV4-3 with TRBJ1-2; TRBD1 might be the D (6 bases). The CDR3 runs to 18 residues. CDR1 is LGHNA, CDR2 YSLEER, per germline. The germline V and J ends were trimmed by 0 bases and 4 bases, with 21 bases remaining between them. DNA of the CDR3: TGCGCCAGCAGCCAAGAAGAGTTTTGGGACAAGAAGTCCTATGGCTACACCTTC. It codes for CASSQEEFWDKKSYGYTF.

The chain uses TRBV25-1 and TRBJ1-1; 8 bases fit TRBD1. V lost 2 bases to trimming and J lost 8 bases; unmatched junction nucleotides: 4. CDR1 is MGHDK and CDR2 is SYGVNS in the germline V gene. The CDR3 is 13 residues long. The CDR3 sequence is CASSEARTGEAFF. The DNA of the CDR3 is TGTGCCAGCAGTGAAGCTCGGACAGGGGAAGCTTTCTTT.

V and J are TRBV28 and TRBJ2-4, with D possibly TRBD2 on 6 matching bases. The CDR3 runs 14 residues. The ends were cut back, 4 bases at V and 5 bases at J, with 12 bases in the middle. CDR1 MDHEN and CDR2 SYDVKM come from the germline V gene. CDR3 region: CASSWGEWENIQYF. The DNA for the CDR3 is TGTGCCAGCAGTTGGGGGGAGTGGGAAAACATTCAGTACTTC.

The count of this clone is one. The chain recombines TRBV27 with TRBJ2-7, with TRBD2 identical over 8 bases. Germline lookup yields CDR1 MNHEY and CDR2 SMNVEV (reference sequence). CDR3 length: 14 residues. V trimming: 7 bases; J trimming: 5 bases; junction bases outside the gene matches: 10. CDR3 region: CASTQAGALNEQYF. The CDR3, as DNA: TGTGCCAGCACCCAAGCGGGGGCCCTGAACGAGCAGTACTTC.